One sample yielded the 30 T cell receptor beta chains listed below, sequenced in a study of shared clonotypes between healthy human individuals. This table comes from immunoSEQ multiplex PCR, and its TCRdb copy is limited to in-frame clones, with some not included. The sample gives about 1.1 million clones, around 82% of which show up once; under 0.8% is in the top ten. Sequenced: memory CD4+ T cells from PBMCs. Stated subset: CD45RA-negative fraction. These receptors all stem from a man aged 18 to 35 in good health. Some clones in this sample may be carry-over from other donors' samples.

The J gene is TRBJ2-7, the V gene TRBV5-4; TRBD1 might be the D (7 bases). This CDR3 contains 14 residues. The V end lost 4 bases, the J end lost 0 bases, and 11 bases lay between the germline ends. Germline V gene lookup returns CDR1 SGHNT and CDR2 YYREEE (reference sequence). For the CDR3, the DNA is TGTGCCAGCAGCGGGGGGACAGTCTCCTACGAGCAGTACTTC. Encoded protein: CASSGGTVSYEQYF. The full variable domain, with the rest looked up from reference TRBV5-4 and TRBJ2-7, is ETGVTQSPTHLIKTRGQQVTLRCSSQSGHNTVSWYQQALGQGPQFIFQYYREEENGRGNFPPRFSGLQFPNYSSELNVNALELDDSALYLCASSGGTVSYEQYFGPGTRLTVT.

Points on this clone: A far more abundant clone sits one base away, making this likely a read error. The V call is TRBV7-6, the J call TRBJ2-5; D is unresolved. The CDR3 has 11 residues. CDR1 is SGHVS, CDR2 FNYEAQ, per germline. V lost 4 bases, J lost 2 bases, and 2 bases lay in between. CDR3 amino acids: CASSWQETQYF. CDR3 DNA sequence: TGTGCCAGCAGCTGGCAAGAGACCCAGTACTTC.

This rearrangement joins TRBV6-5 to TRBJ1-2; D unclear. The CDR3 spans 12 residues. With 6 bases removed from V and 5 bases from J, the gap between germline ends came to 10 bases. Germline assignment: CDR1 MNHEY and CDR2 SVGAGI. CDR3 nucleotide sequence: TGTGCCAGCAGGGGGTCTTCTTATGGCTACACCTTC. Protein sequence: CASRGSSYGYTF.

The rearrangement links TRBV30 to TRBJ2-6, with 7 bases identical to TRBD1. The CDR3 has 14 residues. Germline V lookup: CDR1 GTSNPN, CDR2 SVGIG (reference sequence). V was clipped by 5 bases and J by 2 bases; unmatched bases: 3. The CDR3 region has the DNA TGTGCCTGGGACAGGGTAACTGGGGCCAACGTCCTGACTTTC. Its protein is CAWDRVTGANVLTF. Full variable domain (missing parts from reference TRBV30 and TRBJ2-6): SQTIHQWPATLVQPVGSPLSLECTVEGTSNPNLYWYRQAAGRGLQLLFYSVGIGQISSEVPQNLSASRPQDRQFILSSKKLLLSDSGFYLCAWDRVTGANVLTFGAGSRLTVL.

The V gene is TRBV9, the J gene TRBJ1-4; weak D call: TRBD1 (5 bases). There are 19 residues in the CDR3. Germline values: CDR1 SGDLS, CDR2 YYNGEE. V lost 0 bases and J lost 8, with 26 bases in between. The CDR3 DNA reads TGTGCCAGCAGCGTAGCTTGGTCTTACCTCCAGGGCACATGGGAAAAACTGTTTTTT. Translating it yields CASSVAWSYLQGTWEKLFF.

This chain's CDR3 is CASSLGGPPDTQYF. The CDR3 nucleotides are TGTGCCAGCAGCTTAGGCGGACCGCCAGATACGCAGTATTTT. This sequence joins TRBV7-7 and TRBJ2-3; the D is unclear. Germline V gene lookup returns CDR1 SSHAT and CDR2 FNYEAQ (reference sequence). The CDR3 sequence is 14 residues long. Trimming left V 1 base short and J 4 bases short, with 9 bases between.

The CDR3 sequence is CASSPRRRNTGELFF. The CDR3 coding sequence is TGTGCCAGCAGCCCGCGTAGGCGTAACACCGGGGAGCTGTTTTTT. This rearrangement joins TRBV5-6 to TRBJ2-2; no firm D call. Germline CDR1 and CDR2: SGHDT and YYEEEE. The germline V and J ends were trimmed by 4 bases and 2 bases, with 12 bases remaining between them. The CDR3 loop spans 15 amino acids.

V and J are TRBV11-2 and TRBJ2-7; D unresolved. CDR3 length: 12 amino acids. V was clipped by 4 bases and J by 3 bases, with 7 bases between them. CDR1 is SGHAT, CDR2 FQNNGV, per germline. CDR3 sequence reads: CASSSDGYEQYF. For the CDR3, the DNA is TGTGCCAGCAGCTCGGACGGCTACGAGCAGTACTTC.

This chain uses TRBV7-3 with TRBJ2-3, with 16 nucleotides matching TRBD2. V lost 5 bases and J lost 0; bases outside the gene matches: 17. This CDR3 is built from 22 residues. Germline lookup yields CDR1 SGHTA and CDR2 FQGTGA. The CDR3 is CASSLRPGLAGGPSGSTDTQYF. In DNA form, the CDR3 reads TGTGCCAGCAGCCTAAGACCGGGACTAGCGGGAGGGCCCTCGGGAAGCACAGATACGCAGTATTTT.

A few counts support this clone. The J gene is TRBJ2-1, the V gene TRBV2, with D unclear. Trimming stripped 4 bases from V and 0 bases from J, with 10 bases between. Germline V gene sequence: CDR1 SNHLY, CDR2 FYNNEI. The CDR3 covers 15 residues. For the CDR3, the DNA is TGTGCCAGCAGTGTATACATCCTCTCCTACAATGAGCAGTTCTTC. This sequence encodes CASSVYILSYNEQFF.

The chain carries TRBV20-1 and TRBJ2-1; unclear D gene. This CDR3 has 11 residues. Germline CDR1 is DFQATT and CDR2 is SNEGSKA (reference sequence). CDR3 DNA: TGCAGCGCCCCTGAACCGGGTGAGCAGTTCTTC. Protein product: CSAPEPGEQFF.

The chain couples TRBV2 to TRBJ2-7, with no clear D. Trimming took off 6 bases at V and 2 bases at J, with 8 bases between the two ends. Germline CDR1 is SNHLY and CDR2 is FYNNEI. This CDR3 is built from 12 residues. The CDR3 region has the DNA TGTGCCAGCAGGGCCTCGACCTACGAGCAGTACTTC. The encoded protein is CASRASTYEQYF.

Ten or more counts support this clone. In the same sample, other DNA sequences code for this CDR3. This chain uses TRBV30 with TRBJ1-1, with a tentative D call TRBD1 (6 bases). This CDR3 comprises 16 residues. The germline V gene encodes CDR1 GTSNPN and CDR2 SVGIG (reference sequence). V shed 4 bases and J shed 4 bases, with 22 bases lying between them. The CDR3 region has the DNA TGTGCCTGGACCCCAAGGTTTTTGGGCAGGGGCACTGAAGCTTTCTTT. It specifies CAWTPRFLGRGTEAFF.

The rearrangement uses TRBV6-1 and TRBJ1-1; D perhaps matches TRBD1 (6 bases). There are 13 residues in the CDR3. Germline V lookup: CDR1 MNHNS, CDR2 SASEGT. The V gene lost 6 bases and the J gene lost 1 base, with 9 bases spanning the gap. DNA for the CDR3: TGTGCCAGCAGGTGGGGGCGGAACACTGAAGCTTTCTTT. It is translated as CASRWGRNTEAFF.

To note about this clone: Different DNA sequences within this sample yield the same CDR3. V gene TRBV29-1 combines with J gene TRBJ2-5; TRBD1 aligns across 10 bases. This CDR3 is built from 12 residues. Germline-derived CDR1 and CDR2 are SQVTM and ANQGSEA. V trimming: 7 bases; J trimming: 5 bases; junction bases outside the gene matches: 4. CDR3 sequence reads: CSAQDRGETQYF. The CDR3 nucleotides read TGCAGCGCTCAGGACAGGGGGGAGACCCAGTACTTC. Complete variable domain (other parts from reference TRBV29-1 and TRBJ2-5): SAVISQKPSRDICQRGTSLTIQCQVDSQVTMMFWYRQQPGQSLTLIATANQGSEATYESGFVIDKFPISRPNLTFSTLTVSNMSPEDSSIYLCSAQDRGETQYFGPGTRLLVL.

V usage is TRBV10-3 and J usage is TRBJ2-1; perhaps TRBD1 as D (8 bases). The CDR3 totals 14 residues. Between the trimmed V and J ends, which lost 6 bases and 5 bases, there was a span of 14 bases. Germline CDR1 and CDR2: ENHRY and SYGVKD. The CDR3 DNA follows: TGTGCCATCAGGACAGGGGCGGGGGACAATGAGCAGTTCTTC. It codes for CAIRTGAGDNEQFF.

The genes are TRBV6-4 and TRBJ2-2; D possibly corresponds to TRBD1 (5 bases). Germline V gene data show CDR1 as MRHNA and CDR2 as SNTAGT. V lost 2 bases, J lost 5 bases, and 12 bases lay in between. This CDR3 is 15 amino acids long. CDR3 in amino acids: CASSDQGSGTGELFF. CDR3 bases: TGTGCCAGCAGTGACCAGGGTAGTGGGACCGGGGAGCTGTTTTTT.

The chain is built from TRBV4-1 and TRBJ2-1; 9 bases are shared with TRBD1. The CDR3 is 16 amino acids. Germline loops: CDR1 MGHRA, CDR2 YSYEKL. J lost 7 bases, V lost 1 base, and 8 bases had no gene match. The chain's CDR3 is CASSQGGGTGWNEQFF. CDR3 DNA: TGCGCCAGCAGCCAAGGGGGTGGGACAGGGTGGAATGAGCAGTTCTTC.

This rearrangement joins TRBV18 to TRBJ2-7; D perhaps matches TRBD1 (6 bases). Trimming took off 1 base at V and 4 bases at J, with 11 bases between the two ends. The length of the CDR3 is 14 residues. Germline V gene sequence: CDR1 KGHSH, CDR2 LQKENI. The DNA of the CDR3 is TGTGCCAGCTCACCACGGACAGAGTCTTACGAGCAGTACTTC. Translation gives CASSPRTESYEQYF.

Concerning this clone itself: Other DNA sequences in this specimen translate into the identical CDR3. The chain employs TRBV5-1 and TRBJ2-5; D remains ambiguous. V was shortened by 0 bases and J by 0 bases, with 12 bases between the two germline ends. Per the germline V gene, CDR1 is SGHRS and CDR2 is YFSETQ. This CDR3 is built from 16 residues. CDR3 sequence: CASSLGYSWYQETQYF. The CDR3 DNA sequence: TGCGCCAGCAGCTTGGGCTACAGCTGGTACCAAGAGACCCAGTACTTC. Drawing the rest from reference TRBV5-1 and TRBJ2-5, the complete variable domain is KAGVTQTPRYLIKTRGQQVTLSCSPISGHRSVSWYQQTPGQGLQFLFEYFSETQRNKGNFPGRFSGRQFSNSRSEMNVSTLELGDSALYLCASSLGYSWYQETQYFGPGTRLLVL.

This clone was counted ten times or more. This chain uses TRBV19 with TRBJ2-7, with no clear D. Germline V gene lookup returns CDR1 LNHDA and CDR2 SQIVND (reference sequence). The CDR3 runs to 15 residues. The ends were cut back, 6 bases at V and 2 bases at J, with 17 bases in the middle. The CDR3 DNA is TGTGCCAGTAGGCCATCGGCGAGGACCACCTACGAGCAGTACTTC. It is translated as CASRPSARTTYEQYF. Supplemented by reference TRBV19 and TRBJ2-7, the full variable domain reads DGGITQSPKYLFRKEGQNVTLSCEQNLNHDAMYWYRQDPGQGLRLIYYSQIVNDFQKGDIAEGYSVSREKKESFPLTVTSAQKNPTAFYLCASRPSARTTYEQYFGPGTRLTVT.

The chain joins TRBV18 to TRBJ1-1; D gene ambiguous. Germline CDR1 is KGHSH and CDR2 is LQKENI. CDR3 length: 16 residues. Trimming cost V 1 base and J 1 base, with 13 bases left between them. As DNA, the CDR3 is TGTGCCAGCTCACCACGGGGAGCCGGAACGAACACTGAAGCTTTCTTT. Protein sequence: CASSPRGAGTNTEAFF.

In this sample, this clone turned up once. The V and J genes are TRBV5-1 and TRBJ2-4; 8 nucleotides match TRBD1. This CDR3 spans 15 amino acids. The junction had 4 bases not matched to a gene; V was cut back by 0 bases and J by 5 bases. Per the germline V gene, CDR1 is SGHRS and CDR2 is YFSETQ. Written as DNA, the CDR3 is TGCGCCAGCAGCTTGGCGGCAGGGGGCCAAAACATTCAGTACTTC. Protein sequence: CASSLAAGGQNIQYF.

The chain has TRBV30 and TRBJ1-6; tentatively, D is TRBD1 (6 bases). CDR3 size: 15 residues. The germline CDR1 and CDR2 sequences are GTSNPN and SVGIG (reference sequence). V was pared by 0 bases and J by 8 bases, with 14 bases between. CDR3 sequence: CAWSVGGGLDSPLHF. CDR3 nucleotide sequence: TGTGCCTGGAGTGTTGGGGGCGGACTAGATTCACCCCTCCACTTT.

This clone was detected many times. This rearrangement joins TRBV7-3 to TRBJ2-1, with 7 bases matching TRBD2. The CDR3 covers 15 residues. Germline CDR1 is SGHTA and CDR2 is FQGTGA. The V gene end was trimmed by 5 bases and the J gene end by 6 bases; junction bases not matched to a gene: 10. CDR3 sequence reads: CASSDLGGSGNEQFF. CDR3 DNA: TGTGCCAGCAGCGATTTGGGCGGGAGTGGCAATGAGCAGTTCTTC.

This chain uses TRBV28 with TRBJ2-5; the D gene is possibly TRBD2 (5 bases). The germline V gene has CDR1 MDHEN and CDR2 SYDVKM. CDR3 length: 14 residues. Trimming stripped 4 bases from V and 3 bases from J, with 12 bases between. The DNA of the CDR3 is TGTGCCAGCAGTTCCCCCGGGATGAAAGAGACCCAGTACTTC. Residues: CASSSPGMKETQYF.

The V gene is TRBV7-3, the J gene TRBJ2-2, with no clear D. V was trimmed by 5 bases and J by 6 bases, leaving 16 bases between them. The CDR3 extends over 15 amino acids. Germline CDR1 and CDR2: SGHTA and FQGTGA. DNA for the CDR3: TGTGCCAGCAGCCCCCGGCTATCAGGAGCCGGGGAGCTGTTTTTT. It is translated as CASSPRLSGAGELFF.

This clone appeared a single time. The rearrangement links TRBV19 to TRBJ2-7, with 10 bases that match TRBD1. The J segment lost 1 base and the V segment lost 4 bases, leaving 7 bases of the junction unmatched. Germline V gene sequence: CDR1 LNHDA, CDR2 SQIVND (reference sequence). The CDR3 contains 16 residues. The CDR3 bases are TGTGCCAGTAGTAAGTTCGGGACAGGGGTTTCCTACGAGCAGTACTTC. Translated, it gives CASSKFGTGVSYEQYF.

CDR3 coding DNA: TGTGCCAGCAAGGGGACGACAGGGCGGGGTAGGTACGAGCAGTACTTC. It codes for CASKGTTGRGRYEQYF. V usage is TRBV2 and J usage is TRBJ2-7; a weak D match, TRBD1 (7 bases). The germline CDR1 and CDR2 sequences are SNHLY and FYNNEI. Trimming shortened V by 7 bases and J by 4 bases, and 23 bases separated the two germline ends. This CDR3 has 16 residues.

The chain uses TRBV13 and TRBJ2-2, with 12 nucleotides matching TRBD2. CDR3 length: 17 residues. Trimming at V came to 6 bases and at J to 3 bases, leaving 8 bases not matched to a gene. Germline V gene data show CDR1 as PRHDT and CDR2 as FYEKMQ (reference sequence). The DNA of the CDR3 is TGTGCCAGCAGACCGGGGCTAGCGGGAGGGGACACCGGGGAGCTGTTTTTT. This sequence encodes CASRPGLAGGDTGELFF.